This T cell receptor beta chain was profiled in a study of blood T cells in healthy people across ages. As regards this clonotype: The antigen remains unidentified. The germline gene is not matched at one end of the junction; a read error may be the cause.

A sample-barcoded 5' primer and a J-beta primer mix were used in a second PCR of roughly 7 to 11 cycles. TCRdb reprocessed the 5' RACE reads via MiXCR and lists one record per CDR3 protein. The sample records about 1,800,000 distinct CDR3 sequences, approximately 30% being singletons. Per germline, CDR1 SEHNR and CDR2 FQNEAQ (reference sequence). The CDR3 has 14 amino acids. Study-level findings and limits: Among long-lived donors, naive CD4+ cells were more numerous and diversity higher than in aged donors. TCR beta diversity was tightly associated with the proportion of naive T cells. Across the age range, TCR beta diversity per million T cells fell in a roughly linear way.

The clonotype comes from a woman aged 30 to 39 in good health. The chain combines TRBV7-9 with TRBJ2-1, with TRBD1 identical over 7 bases. Sequencing was carried out using blood. The CDR3 DNA sequence: TGTACCAGCACCATACCAGGGGGTTACAATGAGCAGTTCTTC. Protein sequence: CTSTIPGGYNEQFF.